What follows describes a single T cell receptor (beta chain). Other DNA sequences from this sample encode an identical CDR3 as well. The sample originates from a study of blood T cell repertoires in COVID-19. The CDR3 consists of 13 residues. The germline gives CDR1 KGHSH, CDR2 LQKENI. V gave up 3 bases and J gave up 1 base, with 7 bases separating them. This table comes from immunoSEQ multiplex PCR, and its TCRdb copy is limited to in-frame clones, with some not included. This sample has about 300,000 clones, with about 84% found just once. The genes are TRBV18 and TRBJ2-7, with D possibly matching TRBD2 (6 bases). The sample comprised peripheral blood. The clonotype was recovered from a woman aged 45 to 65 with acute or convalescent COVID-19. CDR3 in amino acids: CASSPGGSYEQYF. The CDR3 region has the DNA TGTGCCAGCTCACCGGGGGGATCCTACGAGCAGTACTTC. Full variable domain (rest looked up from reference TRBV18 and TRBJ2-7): NAGVMQNPRHLVRRRGQEARLRCSPMKGHSHVYWYRQLPEEGLKFMVYLQKENIIDESGMPKERFSAEFPKEGPSILRIQQVVRGDSAAYFCASSPGGSYEQYFGPGTRLTVT.